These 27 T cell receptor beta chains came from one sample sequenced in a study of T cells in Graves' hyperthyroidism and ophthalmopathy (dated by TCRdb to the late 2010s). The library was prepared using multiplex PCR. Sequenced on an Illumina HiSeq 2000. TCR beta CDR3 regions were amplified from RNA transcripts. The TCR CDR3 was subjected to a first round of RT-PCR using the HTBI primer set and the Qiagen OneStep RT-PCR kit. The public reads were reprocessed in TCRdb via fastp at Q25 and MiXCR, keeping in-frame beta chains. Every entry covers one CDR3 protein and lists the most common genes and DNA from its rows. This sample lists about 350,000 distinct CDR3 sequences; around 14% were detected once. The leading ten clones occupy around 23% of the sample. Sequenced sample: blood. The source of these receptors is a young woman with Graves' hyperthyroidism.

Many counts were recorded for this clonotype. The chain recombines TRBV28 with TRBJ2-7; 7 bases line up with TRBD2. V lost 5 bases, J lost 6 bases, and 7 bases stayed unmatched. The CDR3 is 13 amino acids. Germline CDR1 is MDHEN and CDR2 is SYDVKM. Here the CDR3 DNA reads TGTGCCAGCAGTCGGGGGGAGTGGGGCGAGCAGTACTTC. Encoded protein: CASSRGEWGEQYF.

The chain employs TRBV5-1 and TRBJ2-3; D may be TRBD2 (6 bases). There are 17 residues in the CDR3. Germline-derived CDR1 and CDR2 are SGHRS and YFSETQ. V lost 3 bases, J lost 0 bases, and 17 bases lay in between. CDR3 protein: CASSSGRGTPSTDTQYF. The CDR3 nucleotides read TGCGCCAGCAGCTCGGGACGTGGGACTCCTAGCACAGATACGCAGTATTTT.

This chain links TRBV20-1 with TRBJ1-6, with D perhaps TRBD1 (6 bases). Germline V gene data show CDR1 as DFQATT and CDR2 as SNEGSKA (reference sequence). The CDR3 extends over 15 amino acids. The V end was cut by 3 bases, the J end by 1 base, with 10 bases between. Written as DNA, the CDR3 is TGCAGTGCTAGTAAGGGGACATCCTATAATTCACCCCTCCACTTT. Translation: CSASKGTSYNSPLHF.

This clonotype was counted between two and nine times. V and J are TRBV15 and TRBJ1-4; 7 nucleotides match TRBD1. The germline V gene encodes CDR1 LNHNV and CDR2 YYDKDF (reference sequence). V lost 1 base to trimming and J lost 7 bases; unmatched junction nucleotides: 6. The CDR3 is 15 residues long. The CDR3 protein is CATSRVPGGSEKLFF. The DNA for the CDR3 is TGTGCCACCAGCAGAGTCCCAGGGGGAAGTGAAAAACTGTTTTTT.

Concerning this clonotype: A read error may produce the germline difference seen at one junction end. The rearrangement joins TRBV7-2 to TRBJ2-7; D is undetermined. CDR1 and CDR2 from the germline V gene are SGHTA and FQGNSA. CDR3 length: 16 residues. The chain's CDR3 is CANSPRSGRVNYEQYF. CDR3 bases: TGTGCCAACAGCCCGAGATCAGGCCGAGTGAACTACGAGCAGTACTTC.

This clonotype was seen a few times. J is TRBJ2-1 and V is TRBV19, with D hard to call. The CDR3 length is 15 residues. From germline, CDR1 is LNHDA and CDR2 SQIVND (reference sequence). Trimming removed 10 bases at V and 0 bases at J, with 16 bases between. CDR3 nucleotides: TGTGCCAATAACCAGGCACCGGGCTCCTACAATGAGCAGTTCTTC. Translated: CANNQAPGSYNEQFF.

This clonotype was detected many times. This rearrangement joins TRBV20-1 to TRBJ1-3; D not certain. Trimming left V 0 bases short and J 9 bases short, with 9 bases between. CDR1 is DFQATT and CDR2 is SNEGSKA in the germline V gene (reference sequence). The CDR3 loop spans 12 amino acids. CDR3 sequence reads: CSARDVGSTIYF. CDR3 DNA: TGCAGTGCTAGAGATGTCGGTAGCACCATATATTTT.

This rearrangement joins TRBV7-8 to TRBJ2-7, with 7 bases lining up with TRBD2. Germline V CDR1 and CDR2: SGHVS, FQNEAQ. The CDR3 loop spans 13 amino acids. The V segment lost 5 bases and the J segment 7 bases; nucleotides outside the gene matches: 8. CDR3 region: CASSPDGGREQYF. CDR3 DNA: TGTGCCAGCAGCCCGGACGGGGGGAGGGAGCAGTACTTC.

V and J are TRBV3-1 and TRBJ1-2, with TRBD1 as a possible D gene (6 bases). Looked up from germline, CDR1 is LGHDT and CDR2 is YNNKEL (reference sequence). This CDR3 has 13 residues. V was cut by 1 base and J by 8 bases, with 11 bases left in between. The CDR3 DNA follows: TGTGCCAGCAGCCAAGCAGGGGCTTGGGGCTACACCTTC. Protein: CASSQAGAWGYTF.

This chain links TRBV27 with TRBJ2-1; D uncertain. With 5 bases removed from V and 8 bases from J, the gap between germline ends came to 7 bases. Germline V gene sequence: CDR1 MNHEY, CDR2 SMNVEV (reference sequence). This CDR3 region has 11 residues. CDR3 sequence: CASSTRDEQFF. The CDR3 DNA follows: TGTGCCAGCAGTACCCGCGATGAGCAGTTCTTC.

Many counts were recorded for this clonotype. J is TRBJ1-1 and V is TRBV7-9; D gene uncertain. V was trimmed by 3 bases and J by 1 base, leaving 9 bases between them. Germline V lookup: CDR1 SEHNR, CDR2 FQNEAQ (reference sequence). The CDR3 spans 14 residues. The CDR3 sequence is CASSLDFGNTEAFF. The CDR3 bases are TGTGCCAGCAGCTTGGACTTCGGGAACACTGAAGCTTTCTTT.

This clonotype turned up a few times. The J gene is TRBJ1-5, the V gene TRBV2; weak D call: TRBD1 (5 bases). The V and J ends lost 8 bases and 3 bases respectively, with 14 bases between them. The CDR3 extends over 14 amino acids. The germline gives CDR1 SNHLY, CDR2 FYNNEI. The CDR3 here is CASGALPANQPQHF. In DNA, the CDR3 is TGTGCCAGCGGGGCATTGCCGGCCAATCAGCCCCAGCATTTT. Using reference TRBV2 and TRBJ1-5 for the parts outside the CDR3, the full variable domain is EPEVTQTPSHQVTQMGQEVILRCVPISNHLYFYWYRQILGQKVEFLVSFYNNEISEKSEIFDDQFSVERPDGSNFTLKIRSTKLEDSAMYFCASGALPANQPQHFGDGTRLSIL.

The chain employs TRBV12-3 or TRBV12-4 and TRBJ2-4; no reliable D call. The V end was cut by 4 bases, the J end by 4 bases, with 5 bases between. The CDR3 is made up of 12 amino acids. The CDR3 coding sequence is TGTGCCAGCAGTTCCTCGAAAAACATTCAGTACTTC. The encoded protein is CASSSSKNIQYF.

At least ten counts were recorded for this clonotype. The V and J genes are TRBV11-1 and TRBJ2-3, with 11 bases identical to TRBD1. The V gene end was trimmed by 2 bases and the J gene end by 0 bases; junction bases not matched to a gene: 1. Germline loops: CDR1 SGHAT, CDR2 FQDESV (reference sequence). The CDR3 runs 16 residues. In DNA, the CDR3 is TGTGCCAGCAGCTTAAGGACAGGGGGCAGCACAGATACGCAGTATTTT. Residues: CASSLRTGGSTDTQYF.

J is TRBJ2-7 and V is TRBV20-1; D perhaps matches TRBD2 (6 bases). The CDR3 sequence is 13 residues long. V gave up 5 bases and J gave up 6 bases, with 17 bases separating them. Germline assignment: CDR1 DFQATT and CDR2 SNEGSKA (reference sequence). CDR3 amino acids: CSAGGTTALEQYF. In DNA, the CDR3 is TGCAGTGCTGGCGGGACCACGGCCCTCGAGCAGTACTTC.

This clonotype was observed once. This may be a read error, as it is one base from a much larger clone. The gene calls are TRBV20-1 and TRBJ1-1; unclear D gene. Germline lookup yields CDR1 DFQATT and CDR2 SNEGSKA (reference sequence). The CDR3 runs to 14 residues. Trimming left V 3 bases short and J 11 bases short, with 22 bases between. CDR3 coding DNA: TGCAGTGCTAGTCGGGATGCTGTAGCGGTGGTGGCTTTCTTT. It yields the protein CSASRDAVAVVAFF.

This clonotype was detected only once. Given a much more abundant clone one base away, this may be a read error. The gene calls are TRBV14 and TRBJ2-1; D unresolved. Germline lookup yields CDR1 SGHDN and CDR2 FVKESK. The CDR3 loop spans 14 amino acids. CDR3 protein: CASSQEGLADEQLF. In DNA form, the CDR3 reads TGTGCCAGCAGCCAAGAAGGGTTAGCTGATGAGCAGCTCTTC. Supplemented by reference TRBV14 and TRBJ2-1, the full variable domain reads EAGVTQFPSHSVIEKGQTVTLRCDPISGHDNLYWYRRVMGKEIKFLLHFVKESKQDESGMPNNRFLAERTGGTYSTLKVQPAELEDSGVYFCASSQEGLADEQLFGPGTRLTVL.

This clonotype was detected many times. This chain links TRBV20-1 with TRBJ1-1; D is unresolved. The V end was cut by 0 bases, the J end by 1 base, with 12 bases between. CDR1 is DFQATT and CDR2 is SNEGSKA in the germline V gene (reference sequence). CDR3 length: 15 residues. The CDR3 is CSARDQRAENTEAFF. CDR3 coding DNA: TGCAGTGCTAGAGATCAGAGGGCGGAGAACACTGAAGCTTTCTTT.

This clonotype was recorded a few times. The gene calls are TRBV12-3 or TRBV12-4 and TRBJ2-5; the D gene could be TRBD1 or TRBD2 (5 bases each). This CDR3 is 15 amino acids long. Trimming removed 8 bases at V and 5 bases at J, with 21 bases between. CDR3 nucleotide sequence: TGTGCCAGCGTTCTAAGAGGGGCAGCCCGCGAGACCCAGTACTTC. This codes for CASVLRGAARETQYF.

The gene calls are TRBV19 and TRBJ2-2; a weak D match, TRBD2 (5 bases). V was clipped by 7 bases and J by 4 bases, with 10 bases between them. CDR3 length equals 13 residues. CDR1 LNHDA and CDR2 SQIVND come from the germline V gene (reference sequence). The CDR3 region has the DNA TGTGCCAGTAAGGGCCGGGGCACCGGGGAGCTGTTTTTT. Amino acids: CASKGRGTGELFF.

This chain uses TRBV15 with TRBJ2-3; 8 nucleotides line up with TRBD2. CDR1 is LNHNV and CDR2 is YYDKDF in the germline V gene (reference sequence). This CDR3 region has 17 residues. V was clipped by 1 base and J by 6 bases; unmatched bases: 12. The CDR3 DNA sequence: TGTGCCACCAGCAGAGGGGGCGGAGCGGGAGATGGGGATACGCAGTATTTT. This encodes CATSRGGGAGDGDTQYF. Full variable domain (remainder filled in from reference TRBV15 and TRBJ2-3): DAMVIQNPRYQVTQFGKPVTLSCSQTLNHNVMYWYQQKSSQAPKLLFHYYDKDFNNEADTPDNFQSRRPNTSFCFLDIRSPGLGDTAMYLCATSRGGGAGDGDTQYFGPGTRLTVL.

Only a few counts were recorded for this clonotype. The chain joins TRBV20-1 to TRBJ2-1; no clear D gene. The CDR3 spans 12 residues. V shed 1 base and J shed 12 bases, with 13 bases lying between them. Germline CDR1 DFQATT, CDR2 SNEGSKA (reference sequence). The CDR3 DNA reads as TGCAGTGCTAGAGTCCGGGCGGTTGGGCAGTTCTTC. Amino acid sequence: CSARVRAVGQFF.

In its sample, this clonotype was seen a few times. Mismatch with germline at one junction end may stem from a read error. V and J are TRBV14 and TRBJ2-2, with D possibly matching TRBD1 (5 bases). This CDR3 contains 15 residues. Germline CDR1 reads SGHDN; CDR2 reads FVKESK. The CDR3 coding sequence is TGTGTCAGCAGCCAAGTCGACAGTTACACCGGGGAGCTGTTTTTT. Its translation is CVSSQVDSYTGELFF.

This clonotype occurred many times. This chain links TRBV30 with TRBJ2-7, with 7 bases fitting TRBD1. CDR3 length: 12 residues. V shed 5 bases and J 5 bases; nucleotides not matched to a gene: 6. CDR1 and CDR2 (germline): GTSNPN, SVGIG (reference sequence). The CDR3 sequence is CAWDRAIDEQYF. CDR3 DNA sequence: TGTGCCTGGGACAGGGCTATCGACGAGCAGTACTTC.

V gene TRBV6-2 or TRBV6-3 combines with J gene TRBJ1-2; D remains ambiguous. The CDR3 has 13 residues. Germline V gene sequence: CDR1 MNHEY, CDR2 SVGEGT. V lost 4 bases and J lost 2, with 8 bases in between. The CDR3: CASSSGINYGYTF. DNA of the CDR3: TGTGCCAGCAGTTCCGGGATAAACTATGGCTACACCTTC.

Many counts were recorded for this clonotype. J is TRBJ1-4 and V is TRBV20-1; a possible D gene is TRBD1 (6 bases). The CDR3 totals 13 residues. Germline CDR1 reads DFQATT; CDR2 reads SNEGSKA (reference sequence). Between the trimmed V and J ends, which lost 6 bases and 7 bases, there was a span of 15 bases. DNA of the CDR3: TGCAGTGCCCCACAAGGACAGTTTGAAAAACTGTTTTTT. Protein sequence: CSAPQGQFEKLFF.

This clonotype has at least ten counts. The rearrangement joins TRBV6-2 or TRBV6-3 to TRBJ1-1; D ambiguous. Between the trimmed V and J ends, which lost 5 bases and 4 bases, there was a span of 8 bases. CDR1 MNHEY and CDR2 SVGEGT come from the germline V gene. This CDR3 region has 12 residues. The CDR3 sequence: CASSDYLTEAFF. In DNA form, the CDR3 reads TGTGCCAGCAGTGATTACCTCACTGAAGCTTTCTTT.